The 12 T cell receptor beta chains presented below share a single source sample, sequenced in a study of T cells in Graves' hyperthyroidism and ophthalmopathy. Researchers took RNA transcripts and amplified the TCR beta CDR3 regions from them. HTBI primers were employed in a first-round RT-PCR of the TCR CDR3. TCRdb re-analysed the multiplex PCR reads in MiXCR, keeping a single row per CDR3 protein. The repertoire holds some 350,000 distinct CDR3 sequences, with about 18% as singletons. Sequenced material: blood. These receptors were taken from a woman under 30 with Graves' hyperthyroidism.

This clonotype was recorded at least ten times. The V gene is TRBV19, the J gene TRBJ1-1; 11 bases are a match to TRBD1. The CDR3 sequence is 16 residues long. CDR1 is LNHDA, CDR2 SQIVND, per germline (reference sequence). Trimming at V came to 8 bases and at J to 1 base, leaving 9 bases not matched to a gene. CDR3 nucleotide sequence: TGTGCCAGTCGTCCGGGGACAGGGGGTAGGAACACTGAAGCTTTCTTT. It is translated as CASRPGTGGRNTEAFF.

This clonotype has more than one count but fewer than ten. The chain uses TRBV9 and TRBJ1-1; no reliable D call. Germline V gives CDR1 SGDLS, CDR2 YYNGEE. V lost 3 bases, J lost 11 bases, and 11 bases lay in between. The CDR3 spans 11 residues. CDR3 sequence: CASSGVGGAFF. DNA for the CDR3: TGTGCCAGCAGCGGCGTCGGTGGTGCTTTCTTT.

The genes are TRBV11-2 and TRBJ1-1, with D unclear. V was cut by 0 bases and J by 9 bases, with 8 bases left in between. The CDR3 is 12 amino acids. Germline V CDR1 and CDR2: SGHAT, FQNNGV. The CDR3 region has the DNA TGTGCCAGCAGCTTAGAGGGAGGGCAAGCTTTCTTT. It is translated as CASSLEGGQAFF.

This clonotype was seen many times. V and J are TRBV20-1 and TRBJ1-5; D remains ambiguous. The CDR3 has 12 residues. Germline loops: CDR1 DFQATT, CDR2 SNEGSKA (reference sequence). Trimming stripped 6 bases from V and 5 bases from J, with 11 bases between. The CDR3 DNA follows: TGCAGTGCCGCTATTGCCTATCAGCCCCAGCATTTT. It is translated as CSAAIAYQPQHF.

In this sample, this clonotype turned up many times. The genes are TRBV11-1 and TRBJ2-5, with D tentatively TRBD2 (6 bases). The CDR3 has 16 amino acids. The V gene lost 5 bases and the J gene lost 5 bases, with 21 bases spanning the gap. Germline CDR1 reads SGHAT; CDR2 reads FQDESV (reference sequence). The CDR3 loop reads CASSIRRASLQETQYF. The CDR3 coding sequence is TGTGCCAGCAGCATTAGGAGGGCCTCCTTGCAGGAGACCCAGTACTTC.

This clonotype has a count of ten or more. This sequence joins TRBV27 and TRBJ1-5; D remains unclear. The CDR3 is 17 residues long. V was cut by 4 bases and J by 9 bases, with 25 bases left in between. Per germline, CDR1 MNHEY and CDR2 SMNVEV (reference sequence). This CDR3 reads CASSSAPSSKSYLPQHF. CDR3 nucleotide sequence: TGTGCCAGCAGTTCCGCCCCATCTTCGAAAAGCTATCTGCCCCAGCATTTT.

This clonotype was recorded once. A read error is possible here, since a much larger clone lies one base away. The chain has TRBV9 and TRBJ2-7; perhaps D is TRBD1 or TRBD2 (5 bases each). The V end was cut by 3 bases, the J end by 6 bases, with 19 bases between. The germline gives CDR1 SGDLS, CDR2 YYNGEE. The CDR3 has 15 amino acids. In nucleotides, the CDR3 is TGTGCCAGCAGCGAAGGTTGGGACGGGACCTGCGAGCAGTACTTC. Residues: CASSEGWDGTCEQYF.

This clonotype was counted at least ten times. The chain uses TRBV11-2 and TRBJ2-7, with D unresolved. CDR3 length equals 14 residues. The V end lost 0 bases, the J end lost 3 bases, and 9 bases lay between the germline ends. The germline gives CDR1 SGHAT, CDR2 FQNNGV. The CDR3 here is CASSLDRQSYEQYF. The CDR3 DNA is TGTGCCAGCAGCTTAGATCGGCAGAGCTACGAGCAGTACTTC.

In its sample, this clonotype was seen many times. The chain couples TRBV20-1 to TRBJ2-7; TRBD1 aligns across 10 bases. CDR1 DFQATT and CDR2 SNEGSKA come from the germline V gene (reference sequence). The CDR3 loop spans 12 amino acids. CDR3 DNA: TGCAGCGCGACAGGGGGCGTCTACGAGCAGTACTTC. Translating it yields CSATGGVYEQYF.

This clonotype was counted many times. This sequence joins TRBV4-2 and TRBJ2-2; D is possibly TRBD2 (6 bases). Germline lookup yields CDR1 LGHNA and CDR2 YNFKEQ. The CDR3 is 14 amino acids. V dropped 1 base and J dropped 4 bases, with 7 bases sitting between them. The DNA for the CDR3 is TGTGCCAGCAGCCAAGGGGAGGCCACCGGGGAGCTGTTTTTT. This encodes CASSQGEATGELFF.

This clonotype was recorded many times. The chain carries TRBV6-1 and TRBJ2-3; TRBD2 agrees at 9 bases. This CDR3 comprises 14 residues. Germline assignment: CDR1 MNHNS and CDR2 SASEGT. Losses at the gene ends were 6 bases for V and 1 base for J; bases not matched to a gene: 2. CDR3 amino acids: CASRRLAGTDTQYF. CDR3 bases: TGTGCCAGCAGGAGACTAGCGGGCACAGATACGCAGTATTTT.

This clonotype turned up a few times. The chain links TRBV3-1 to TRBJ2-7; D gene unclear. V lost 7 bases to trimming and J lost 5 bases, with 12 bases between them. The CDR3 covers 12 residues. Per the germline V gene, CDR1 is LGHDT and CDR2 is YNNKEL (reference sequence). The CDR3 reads CASKNGGDEQYF. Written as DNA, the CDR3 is TGTGCCAGCAAGAATGGTGGAGACGAGCAGTACTTC.